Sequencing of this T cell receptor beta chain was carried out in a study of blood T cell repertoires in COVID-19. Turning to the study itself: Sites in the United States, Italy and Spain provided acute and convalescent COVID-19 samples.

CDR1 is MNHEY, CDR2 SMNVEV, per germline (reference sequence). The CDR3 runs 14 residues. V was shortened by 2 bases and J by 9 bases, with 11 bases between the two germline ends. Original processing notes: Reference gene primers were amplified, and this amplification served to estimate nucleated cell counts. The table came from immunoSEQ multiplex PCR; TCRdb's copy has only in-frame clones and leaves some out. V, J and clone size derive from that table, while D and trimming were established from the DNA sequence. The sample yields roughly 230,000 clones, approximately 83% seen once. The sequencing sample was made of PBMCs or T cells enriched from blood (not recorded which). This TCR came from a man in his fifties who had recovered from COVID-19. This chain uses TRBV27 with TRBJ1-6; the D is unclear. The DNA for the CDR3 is TGTGCCAGCAGTTTACGGTTTTCGGGTTCACCCCTCCACTTT. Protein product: CASSLRFSGSPLHF.